This TCR beta chain was identified during a study of cytomegalovirus exposure and HLA in healthy donors. General study findings and limits: Specificity for CMV antigens was confirmed in vitro for a few of the CMV-associated chains. According to a later analysis, donors in an Asian-associated ancestry cluster reportedly had fewer N-insertions than the approximately 720-donor mean.

Concerning this clone: Antigen: not known.

The primer mix had 60 Vbeta and 13 Jbeta primers. Using immunoSEQ multiplex PCR, the repertoire was profiled, and TCRdb retains in-frame clones only, with some absent. The sample contains about 230,000 clones, roughly 73% of which appear only once. This sequence originates from a boy aged 5-17 years in good health and CMV-seronegative. Sample: PBMCs.

Written as DNA, the CDR3 is TGTGCCAGCAGCCCCCAGACCCGTGCAGGCTCTGGAAACACCATATATTTT. This sequence encodes CASSPQTRAGSGNTIYF. The chain couples TRBV9 to TRBJ1-3; D unclear. V lost 4 bases and J lost 0, with 17 bases in between. The CDR3 totals 17 residues. Germline CDR1 is SGDLS and CDR2 is YYNGEE. Together with reference TRBV9 and TRBJ1-3, the CDR3 gives the full variable domain: DSGVTQTPKHLITATGQRVTLRCSPRSGDLSVYWYQQSLDQGLQFLIQYYNGEERAKGNILERFSAQQFPDLHSELNLSSLELGDSALYFCASSPQTRAGSGNTIYFGEGSWLTVV.